The clone carrying this T cell receptor beta chain was seen only a few times. Unmatched junction bases numbered 9, after V lost 5 bases and J lost 3 bases. CDR3 length: 15 residues. In germline, CDR1 is SGHTS, CDR2 YDEGEE. TCRdb used MiXCR to reprocess the 5' RACE reads, holding one entry per CDR3 protein. Of 520,000 or so distinct CDR3 sequences in the sample, approximately 22% are singletons; the top ten hold around 0.9%. These data belong to a study of identical twins. These same records also appear under a second study, on T cells expressing NK-cell markers.

The source is a woman younger than 35 in good health. The sample taken for sequencing was CD4+ T cells sorted from blood. J is TRBJ1-2 and V is TRBV5-8, with 8 positions matching TRBD1. The CDR3 loop reads CASRSTRGRDYGYTF. The CDR3 DNA reads TGTGCCAGCAGGAGTACCAGGGGGCGCGACTATGGCTACACCTTC.